These T cell receptor beta chains were read from a single sample in a study of long-term antiretroviral therapy in people with HIV. Produced via immunoSEQ multiplex PCR; TCRdb's table is partial and in-frame only. The table has tens of thousands of clones, around nine tenths seen once. The sample consisted of unsorted PBMCs, taken 0.1 years before starting antiretroviral therapy. The source of these receptors is a woman in her 50s with HIV. Each CDR3 is given with its conserved first and last residue. A D gene is named only where the DNA matches it firmly. A row's size may be missing; if present it is once, few, many or a size class.

d_gene: .; abundance: .; v_gene: TRBV9; j_gene: TRBJ1-2; CDR3nt: TGTGCCAGCAGCGTCAGCAGCACTAACTATGGCTACACCTTC; CDR3aa: CASSVSSTNYGYTF
d_gene: TRBD1; abundance: .; v_gene: TRBV6-5; j_gene: TRBJ1-1; CDR3nt: TGTGCCAGCAGTTATGGGGACAGGGCTCCTGAAGCTTTCTTT; CDR3aa: CASSYGDRAPEAFF
d_gene: .; abundance: .; v_gene: TRBV27; j_gene: TRBJ2-3; CDR3nt: TGTGCCAGCAGTCCAAGGGCCAGGAGCACAGATACGCAGTATTTT; CDR3aa: CASSPRARSTDTQYF
d_gene: TRBD1; abundance: .; v_gene: TRBV11-2; j_gene: TRBJ1-6; CDR3nt: TGTGCCAGCAGCTTAACAGGGGGCCCCTTGGGCTCCTATAATTCACCCCTCCACTTT; CDR3aa: CASSLTGGPLGSYNSPLHF
d_gene: TRBD1; abundance: .; v_gene: TRBV27; j_gene: TRBJ1-1; CDR3nt: TGTGCCAGCAGTCATTTGACAGGGGGCGTTTTCCCGGGGAACACTGAAGCTTTCTTT; CDR3aa: CASSHLTGGVFPGNTEAFF
d_gene: .; abundance: .; v_gene: TRBV18; j_gene: TRBJ1-5; CDR3nt: TGTGCCAGCTCCCCAGCCGCCGCCGAGCCCCAGCATTTT; CDR3aa: CASSPAAAEPQHF
d_gene: TRBD1; abundance: .; v_gene: TRBV5-1; j_gene: TRBJ2-1; CDR3nt: TGCGCCAGCAGTCAAGGACAGGGAACGTACAATGAGCAGTTCTTC; CDR3aa: CASSQGQGTYNEQFF
d_gene: .; abundance: once; v_gene: TRBV5-4; j_gene: TRBJ2-3; CDR3nt: TGTGCCAGCAGCTTGGCCTCGGCAGGGGTAGGCGATACGCAGTATTTT; CDR3aa: CASSLASAGVGDTQYF
d_gene: TRBD1; abundance: .; v_gene: TRBV7-2; j_gene: TRBJ1-5; CDR3nt: TGTGCCAGCAGCTACAACCGGGACAGTTCCCCTTATAGCAATCAGCCCCAGCATTTT; CDR3aa: CASSYNRDSSPYSNQPQHF
d_gene: TRBD1; abundance: .; v_gene: TRBV4-1; j_gene: TRBJ1-4; CDR3nt: TGCGCCAGCAGCCAAATTAGTCCGGGACAGGGATTAGAAACTAATGAAAAACTGTTTTTT; CDR3aa: CASSQISPGQGLETNEKLFF
d_gene: .; abundance: .; v_gene: TRBV5-8; j_gene: TRBJ2-7; CDR3nt: TGTGCCAGCATACGACAGTGGGGGGCTACCTACGAGCAGTACTTC; CDR3aa: CASIRQWGATYEQYF
d_gene: .; abundance: .; v_gene: TRBV6-6; j_gene: TRBJ2-7; CDR3nt: TGTGCCAGCAGTTACCCAGAGAACAACTACGAGCAGTACTTC; CDR3aa: CASSYPENNYEQYF
d_gene: TRBD1; abundance: .; v_gene: TRBV27; j_gene: TRBJ1-2; CDR3nt: TGTGCCAGCAGTTTATCGTCGCCGGGACAGGGGTATGGCTACACCTTC; CDR3aa: CASSLSSPGQGYGYTF
d_gene: .; abundance: .; v_gene: TRBV15; j_gene: TRBJ1-3; CDR3nt: TGTGCCACCAGCAGAGATCCCGGGTCTGGAAACACCATATATTTT; CDR3aa: CATSRDPGSGNTIYF
d_gene: .; abundance: .; v_gene: TRBV7-2; j_gene: TRBJ1-3; CDR3nt: TGTGCCAGCAGCCCGGGACTCTTACTAGCTGGAAACACCATATATTTT; CDR3aa: CASSPGLLLAGNTIYF
d_gene: .; abundance: .; v_gene: TRBV2; j_gene: TRBJ1-3; CDR3nt: TGTGCCAGCAGTGAAGTCGCAGGGCCGATCAGAAACACCATATATTTT; CDR3aa: CASSEVAGPIRNTIYF
d_gene: .; abundance: .; v_gene: TRBV6-6; j_gene: TRBJ2-2; CDR3nt: TGTGCCAGCAGTGTTTCTTACACCGGGGAGCTGTTTTTT; CDR3aa: CASSVSYTGELFF
d_gene: TRBD1; abundance: .; v_gene: TRBV9; j_gene: TRBJ1-1; CDR3nt: TGTGCCAGCAGCTACAGGGGATTTACTGAAGCTTTCTTT; CDR3aa: CASSYRGFTEAFF
d_gene: .; abundance: .; v_gene: TRBV7-2; j_gene: TRBJ2-2; CDR3nt: TGTGCCACGACACCAGGGAGGACCGGGGAGCTGTTTTTT; CDR3aa: CATTPGRTGELFF
d_gene: TRBD1; abundance: .; v_gene: TRBV6-5; j_gene: TRBJ2-1; CDR3nt: TGTGCCAGCAGTCGGGACAGTTCCTACAATGAGCAGTTCTTC; CDR3aa: CASSRDSSYNEQFF
d_gene: TRBD1; abundance: .; v_gene: TRBV10-1; j_gene: TRBJ2-7; CDR3nt: TGCGCCAGCAAAAACAGGGGAAAGGTTCTCTACGAGCAGTACTTC; CDR3aa: CASKNRGKVLYEQYF
d_gene: .; abundance: .; v_gene: TRBV4-2; j_gene: TRBJ2-5; CDR3nt: TGTGCCAGCAGCCAAGGCGGGGCTTCTCAAGAGACCCAGTACTTC; CDR3aa: CASSQGGASQETQYF
d_gene: .; abundance: .; v_gene: TRBV11-1; j_gene: TRBJ2-1; CDR3nt: TGTGCCAGCAGCTCCGCAAGGGTAGGGGAGCAGTTCTTC; CDR3aa: CASSSARVGEQFF
d_gene: .; abundance: .; v_gene: TRBV11-1; j_gene: TRBJ2-7; CDR3nt: TGTGCCAGCAGTCGGCCGAGCTACGAGCAGTACTTC; CDR3aa: CASSRPSYEQYF
d_gene: TRBD2; abundance: .; v_gene: TRBV29-1; j_gene: TRBJ2-3; CDR3nt: TGCAGCGTTGATAGATTAGCGGGGGGGCCCTCCACAGATACGCAGTATTTT; CDR3aa: CSVDRLAGGPSTDTQYF
d_gene: .; abundance: .; v_gene: TRBV29-1; j_gene: TRBJ2-1; CDR3nt: TGCAGCGTTGTAGGGGGGCCATCCTACAATGAGCAGTTCTTC; CDR3aa: CSVVGGPSYNEQFF
d_gene: TRBD1; abundance: .; v_gene: TRBV11-2; j_gene: TRBJ2-7; CDR3nt: TGTGCCAGCCGGACAGGGGGGATCTACGAGCAGTACTTC; CDR3aa: CASRTGGIYEQYF
d_gene: .; abundance: .; v_gene: TRBV5-1; j_gene: TRBJ1-6; CDR3nt: TGCGCCAGCAGCTTGGAGGTATATAATTCACCCCTCCACTTT; CDR3aa: CASSLEVYNSPLHF
d_gene: .; abundance: once; v_gene: TRBV14; j_gene: TRBJ1-2; CDR3nt: TGTGCCAGCAGCCAAGATCGGATTGGTGGCTACACCTTC; CDR3aa: CASSQDRIGGYTF
d_gene: TRBD1; abundance: .; v_gene: TRBV7-6; j_gene: TRBJ2-7; CDR3nt: TGTGCCAGCAGCTCCGGGACAGGCCCCTACGAGCAGTACTTC; CDR3aa: CASSSGTGPYEQYF
d_gene: TRBD1; abundance: .; v_gene: TRBV6-5; j_gene: TRBJ1-5; CDR3nt: TGTGCCAGCAGTCGCGGACAGGGGAGCAATCAGCCCCAGCATTTT; CDR3aa: CASSRGQGSNQPQHF
d_gene: TRBD2; abundance: once; v_gene: TRBV29-1; j_gene: TRBJ2-1; CDR3nt: TGCAGCGCTGTTGGACTAGCGGGTCCCAATGAGCAGTTCTTC; CDR3aa: CSAVGLAGPNEQFF
d_gene: TRBD1; abundance: .; v_gene: TRBV7-3; j_gene: TRBJ1-4; CDR3nt: TGTGCCAGCAGCTTACACAGGGGCGGGGAACTGTTTTTT; CDR3aa: CASSLHRGGELFF
d_gene: TRBD1; abundance: .; v_gene: TRBV7-2; j_gene: TRBJ1-1; CDR3nt: TGTGCCAGCAGCTTAGCGGGACAGTTGAACACTGAAGCTTTCTTT; CDR3aa: CASSLAGQLNTEAFF
d_gene: .; abundance: .; v_gene: TRBV7-2; j_gene: TRBJ2-7; CDR3nt: TGTGCCAGCAGCTTAGGACAGGGACTCTCCTACGAGCAGTACTTC; CDR3aa: CASSLGQGLSYEQYF
d_gene: .; abundance: .; v_gene: TRBV9; j_gene: TRBJ2-5; CDR3nt: TGTGCCAGCAGCCCCAGGACAGTTCAAGAGACCCAGTACTTC; CDR3aa: CASSPRTVQETQYF
d_gene: TRBD1; abundance: .; v_gene: TRBV18; j_gene: TRBJ2-1; CDR3nt: TGTGCCAGCTCACCACCGCTCCAGGGGGCTAATGAGCAGTTCTTC; CDR3aa: CASSPPLQGANEQFF
d_gene: .; abundance: .; v_gene: TRBV7-3; j_gene: TRBJ1-3; CDR3nt: TGTGCCAGCAGCCCCTACCTTGGAAACACCATATATTTT; CDR3aa: CASSPYLGNTIYF
d_gene: .; abundance: .; v_gene: TRBV7-2; j_gene: TRBJ2-3; CDR3nt: TGTGCCAGCAGCTTAGAACCAGCGGTAGGCACAGATACGCAGTATTTT; CDR3aa: CASSLEPAVGTDTQYF
d_gene: .; abundance: .; v_gene: TRBV5-1; j_gene: TRBJ2-7; CDR3nt: TGCGCCAGCAGCTTGCGCTTCGGGGGACAGACCTACGAGCAGTACTTC; CDR3aa: CASSLRFGGQTYEQYF
d_gene: .; abundance: few; v_gene: TRBV30; j_gene: TRBJ1-2; CDR3nt: TGTGCCTGGAGTACAGGGTCTTACTATGGCTACACCTTC; CDR3aa: CAWSTGSYYGYTF
d_gene: .; abundance: once; v_gene: TRBV7-2; j_gene: TRBJ1-6; CDR3nt: TGTGCCAGCAGCTTAGCCATCCATAATTCACCCCTCCACTTT; CDR3aa: CASSLAIHNSPLHF
d_gene: .; abundance: .; v_gene: TRBV11-3; j_gene: TRBJ2-6; CDR3nt: TGTGCCAGCAGCTTAGGGCCTAACCCCTCTGGGGCCAACGTCCTGACTTTC; CDR3aa: CASSLGPNPSGANVLTF
d_gene: TRBD2; abundance: .; v_gene: TRBV7-9; j_gene: TRBJ2-1; CDR3nt: TGTGCCAGCAGCTTAGCAAGCGGGGGCTCCTACAATGAGCAGTTCTTC; CDR3aa: CASSLASGGSYNEQFF
d_gene: .; abundance: .; v_gene: TRBV2; j_gene: TRBJ2-3; CDR3nt: TGTGCCAGCAGTGTGTGGCGGGCACAGGGCACAGATACGCAGTATTTT; CDR3aa: CASSVWRAQGTDTQYF
d_gene: .; abundance: .; v_gene: TRBV11-2; j_gene: TRBJ2-1; CDR3nt: TGTGCCAGCAGCTTAGCGTTAGGGGTCGTATTGGGCAATGAGCAGTTCTTC; CDR3aa: CASSLALGVVLGNEQFF
d_gene: .; abundance: .; v_gene: TRBV14; j_gene: TRBJ2-7; CDR3nt: TGTGCCAGCAGCCAAGGTAACTGGGGCCCCTACGAGCAGTACTTC; CDR3aa: CASSQGNWGPYEQYF
d_gene: .; abundance: .; v_gene: TRBV6-1; j_gene: TRBJ1-2; CDR3nt: TGTGCCAGCAGTGTAGACAGCTCCAGTTATGGCTACACCTTC; CDR3aa: CASSVDSSSYGYTF
d_gene: TRBD1; abundance: few; v_gene: TRBV10-1; j_gene: TRBJ2-1; CDR3nt: TGCGCCAGCAGTGACCGATTTGGGACAGAGAACAATGAGCAGTTCTTC; CDR3aa: CASSDRFGTENNEQFF
d_gene: TRBD1; abundance: .; v_gene: TRBV7-9; j_gene: TRBJ1-2; CDR3nt: TGTGCCAGCAGCTCTAGAGACAGGGTCAACTACACCTTC; CDR3aa: CASSSRDRVNYTF
d_gene: TRBD2; abundance: .; v_gene: TRBV30; j_gene: TRBJ2-1; CDR3nt: TGTGCCTGGAGCAGGACTAGCGGGGGGTTAGGTGATCAGTTCTTC; CDR3aa: CAWSRTSGGLGDQFF
d_gene: TRBD1; abundance: few; v_gene: TRBV7-8; j_gene: TRBJ1-2; CDR3nt: TGTGCCAGCAGCTTAGACGGGACAGGTTCCCTGGGCATCTACACCTTC; CDR3aa: CASSLDGTGSLGIYTF
d_gene: .; abundance: .; v_gene: TRBV18; j_gene: TRBJ1-2; CDR3nt: TGTGCCAGCTCCCCCGTCTACGATGGCTACACCTTC; CDR3aa: CASSPVYDGYTF